This TCR beta chain was captured by sequencing in a study of CXCR3-negative and CXCR3-positive naive CD8 T cells. General observations from the study: More hydrophobic TRB CDR3s occurred in CXCR3-positive than in CXCR3-negative naive cells. The authors found comparable surface CD5 between naive subsets and inferred TCR strength from TRB CDR3 properties. TRBV-TRBJ usage was alike in naive CXCR3-negative and CXCR3-positive cells but differed in memory cells. Partially decreased CXCR3 expression was recorded after cryopreservation, and fresh PBMCs were used in most assays.

A remark on this clonotype: What it binds is not known.

The naive CD8+ gate required CD45RO-CCR7+CD27+CD95- phenotype. TRB cDNA was prepared as libraries by UMI-labeled 5' RACE. After re-calling the 5' RACE reads, TCRdb lists one entry per CDR3 protein, DNA absent. Its listing shows about 120,000 distinct CDR3 sequences. CDR1 and CDR2 (germline): WSHSY, SAAADI. The CDR3 contains 14 residues. Sequences were obtained from naive CXCR3+ CD8+ T cells from blood. Subset meaning: CD45RO-CCR7+CD27+CD95- naive CD8+ T cells expressing CXCR3 (TNR3+). The gene calls are TRBV10-2 and TRBJ2-7; lacking DNA, the TRBD1 call made by TCRdb goes unchecked. The sequence was obtained from a human donor in good health. Some clones in this sample may be carry-over from other donors' samples. The CDR3 loop is CASSEYGGTYEQYF.